Included here is one TCR beta chain sequence, with context. Its specificity is not known. PCR involved 60 Vbeta and 13 Jbeta primers. The method was immunoSEQ multiplex PCR; TCRdb's version includes in-frame clones alone and lacks a portion of them. The sample shows about 97,000 clones, less than 85% of them seen only once. Germline loops: CDR1 SGHAT, CDR2 FQNNGV. V gave up 10 bases and J gave up 1 base; unmatched junction bases: 13. The CDR3 spans 15 residues. These data come from a study of cytomegalovirus exposure and HLA in healthy donors. Study-level results: The authors enumerated roughly 160 TCR beta chains as linked to cytomegalovirus. For most TCR sequences rarity was the rule, although some public TCRs occurred in many donors.

The chain employs TRBV11-2 and TRBJ2-7; 7 bases line up with TRBD1. The specimen sequenced was PBMCs. This TCR derives from a man between 40 and 49 years old in good health and CMV-seronegative. The CDR3 region has the DNA TGTGCCACCACTGAACAGGGGACAGCATCCTACGAGCAGTACTTC. Translated: CATTEQGTASYEQYF.